This TCR beta chain was sequenced for a study of blood T cell repertoires in COVID-19. Study-level background: The study drew acute and convalescent COVID-19 samples from the United States, Italy and Spain.

The CDR3 is 14 residues long. Trimming left V 11 bases short and J 0 bases short, with 15 bases between. Per germline, CDR1 MNHEY and CDR2 SVGAGI. In the source study's methods: Quantification of nucleated cells was approximated via reference gene primer amplification. Only in-frame clones appear in the TCRdb table, and some are missing; sequencing was by immunoSEQ multiplex PCR. Clone size and V and J calls were adopted from that table, with D and trimming inferred from the DNA. The sample gives 150,000 or so clones, around 86% of which show up once; about 6% is in the top ten. The chain joins TRBV6-5 to TRBJ2-3; perhaps TRBD2 as D (5 bases). The sample comprised peripheral blood. This clonotype was sampled from an elderly man with acute or convalescent COVID-19. The CDR3 DNA sequence: TGTGCCGCCAAGACTACCACTAGCACAGATACGCAGTATTTT. Amino acid sequence: CAAKTTTSTDTQYF.